The 18 T cell receptor beta chains below all came from one sample that was sequenced in a study of CD8 T cells in Susac syndrome (dated by TCRdb to the late 2010s). The library was generated by the immunoSEQ multiplex PCR assay. RNA was extracted using the RNeasy kit, and roughly 0.5 to 1 microgram was reverse transcribed with random hexamers. In TCRdb, the public reads were trimmed at Q25 with fastp and aligned with MiXCR, with productive beta chains retained. One record per CDR3 amino acid sequence lists the most common genes and DNA. This sample gives 95,000 to 150,000 distinct CDR3 sequences in total; 96% of them show up just once. The ten largest clones take up less than 0.15% of the sample. The sequencing sample was made of CD4+ T cells from PBMCs. These receptor sequences come from a human donor with Susac syndrome.

The chain joins TRBV4-1 to TRBJ2-1; 12 bases are shared with TRBD2. CDR3 size: 18 residues. V was pared by 1 base and J by 6 bases, with 10 bases of the junction left unmatched. CDR1 MGHRA and CDR2 YSYEKL come from the germline V gene. The CDR3 sequence: CASSQVPSGRAIGNEQFF. The CDR3 DNA follows: TGCGCCAGCAGCCAAGTCCCTAGCGGGAGGGCCATCGGCAATGAGCAGTTCTTC.

The chain carries TRBV9 and TRBJ2-5; 9 nucleotides line up with TRBD2. Per germline, CDR1 SGDLS and CDR2 YYNGEE. Trimming at V came to 0 bases and at J to 8 bases, leaving 5 bases not matched to a gene. This CDR3 contains 14 residues. CDR3 loop: CASSVEGSGSTQYF. The DNA for the CDR3 is TGTGCCAGCAGCGTAGAAGGTAGCGGGAGCACCCAGTACTTC.

The chain couples TRBV29-1 to TRBJ1-2; the D gene is possibly TRBD1 (6 bases). This CDR3 spans 12 amino acids. Per germline, CDR1 SQVTM and CDR2 ANQGSEA. Trimming shortened V by 5 bases and J by 8 bases, and 15 bases separated the two germline ends. CDR3 loop: CSVSTGSNGYTF. CDR3 DNA sequence: TGCAGCGTTTCAACAGGGTCTAACGGCTACACCTTC. The entire variable domain, with the rest obtained from reference TRBV29-1 and TRBJ1-2, is as follows: SAVISQKPSRDICQRGTSLTIQCQVDSQVTMMFWYRQQPGQSLTLIATANQGSEATYESGFVIDKFPISRPNLTFSTLTVSNMSPEDSSIYLCSVSTGSNGYTFGSGTRLTVV.

The genes are TRBV29-1 and TRBJ2-5; 7 bases fit TRBD2. Germline values: CDR1 SQVTM, CDR2 ANQGSEA. This CDR3 region has 13 residues. CDR3 sequence: CTTNGLAEETQYF. In DNA form, the CDR3 reads TGCACCACGAACGGGCTAGCGGAAGAGACCCAGTACTTC. The whole variable domain, filled in from reference TRBV29-1 and TRBJ2-5, reads SAVISQKPSRDICQRGTSLTIQCQVDSQVTMMFWYRQQPGQSLTLIATANQGSEATYESGFVIDKFPISRPNLTFSTLTVSNMSPEDSSIYLCTTNGLAEETQYFGPGTRLLVL.

V and J are TRBV29-1 and TRBJ1-1, with D unresolved. Germline-derived CDR1 and CDR2 are SQVTM and ANQGSEA. The CDR3 extends over 14 amino acids. V was shortened by 6 bases and J by 3 bases, with 17 bases between the two germline ends. The chain's CDR3 is CSVAVGGRDTEAFF. The CDR3 DNA reads as TGCAGCGTCGCTGTTGGTGGCCGGGACACTGAAGCTTTCTTT. Full variable domain (rest looked up from reference TRBV29-1 and TRBJ1-1): SAVISQKPSRDICQRGTSLTIQCQVDSQVTMMFWYRQQPGQSLTLIATANQGSEATYESGFVIDKFPISRPNLTFSTLTVSNMSPEDSSIYLCSVAVGGRDTEAFFGQGTRLTVV.

This rearrangement joins TRBV24-1 to TRBJ2-2; D possibly corresponds to TRBD1 (5 bases). The V end lost 10 bases, the J end lost 4 bases, and 12 bases lay between the germline ends. Germline V lookup: CDR1 KGHDR, CDR2 SFDVKD. CDR3 size: 13 residues. This CDR3 reads CATRQYGTGELFF. CDR3 DNA: TGTGCCACTAGACAGTATGGCACCGGGGAGCTGTTTTTT.

This sequence joins TRBV20-1 and TRBJ2-7, with 14 bases that match TRBD2. Looked up from germline, CDR1 is DFQATT and CDR2 is SNEGSKA (reference sequence). The ends lost 4 bases at V and 4 bases at J; junction bases unmatched: 9. The length of the CDR3 is 16 residues. The CDR3, as DNA: TGCAGTGCTAAGGGACTAGCGGGAGCAGAGGGGTACGAGCAGTACTTC. Encoded protein: CSAKGLAGAEGYEQYF.

This clonotype was seen a single time. J is TRBJ2-1 and V is TRBV29-1; unclear D gene. Germline V lookup: CDR1 SQVTM, CDR2 ANQGSEA. The V and J ends lost 2 bases and 0 bases respectively, with 14 bases between them. The CDR3 has 16 amino acids. The CDR3 loop reads CSVESAQRSSYNEQFF. The CDR3 DNA reads TGCAGCGTTGAATCGGCACAACGGAGCTCCTACAATGAGCAGTTCTTC.

The chain uses TRBV3-1 and TRBJ1-5; 7 bases are a match to TRBD1. The V gene end was trimmed by 2 bases and the J gene end by 6 bases; junction bases not matched to a gene: 4. Germline values: CDR1 LGHDT, CDR2 YNNKEL (reference sequence). The CDR3 sequence is 14 residues long. The CDR3 is CASSQTDRVQPQHF. The DNA of the CDR3 is TGTGCCAGCAGCCAAACTGACAGGGTTCAGCCCCAGCATTTT.

The V gene is TRBV20-1, the J gene TRBJ2-7, with unresolved D. Germline loops: CDR1 DFQATT, CDR2 SNEGSKA (reference sequence). V was shortened by 1 base and J by 5 bases, with 9 bases between the two germline ends. The CDR3 is 12 residues long. The CDR3 DNA reads TGCAGTGCTAGAGGACTGATAAACGAGCAGTACTTC. Translated, it gives CSARGLINEQYF.

V and J are TRBV9 and TRBJ2-6, with no clear D. CDR1 and CDR2 (germline): SGDLS, YYNGEE. The CDR3 runs to 13 residues. Trimming shortened V by 3 bases and J by 6 bases, and 7 bases separated the two germline ends. The CDR3 nucleotides are TGTGCCAGCAGCGGTCCGCTGGCCAACGTCCTGACTTTC. Amino acid sequence: CASSGPLANVLTF.

The chain is built from TRBV3-1 and TRBJ2-2; D is uncertain. V dropped 4 bases and J dropped 8 bases, with 8 bases sitting between them. Germline V gene sequence: CDR1 LGHDT, CDR2 YNNKEL (reference sequence). This CDR3 has 12 residues. The CDR3: CASSPQPGELFF. Written as DNA, the CDR3 is TGTGCCAGCAGCCCGCAACCAGGGGAGCTGTTTTTT.

This chain connects TRBV9 to TRBJ2-1; 8 nucleotides align to TRBD1. This CDR3 has 15 residues. The germline gives CDR1 SGDLS, CDR2 YYNGEE. J was trimmed by 8 bases and V by 3 bases; bases with no gene match: 10. CDR3 region: CASSASGTGFHEQFF. In DNA, the CDR3 is TGTGCCAGCAGCGCATCCGGGACAGGTTTCCATGAGCAGTTCTTC.

The rearrangement links TRBV5-1 to TRBJ1-1; D unresolved. Per germline, CDR1 SGHRS and CDR2 YFSETQ. The V gene lost 0 bases and the J gene lost 1 base, with 7 bases spanning the gap. This CDR3 spans 14 amino acids. CDR3 sequence: CASSLARANTEAFF. CDR3 bases: TGCGCCAGCAGCTTGGCTCGGGCGAACACTGAAGCTTTCTTT. The full variable domain, rest sourced from reference TRBV5-1 and TRBJ1-1, is KAGVTQTPRYLIKTRGQQVTLSCSPISGHRSVSWYQQTPGQGLQFLFEYFSETQRNKGNFPGRFSGRQFSNSRSEMNVSTLELGDSALYLCASSLARANTEAFFGQGTRLTVV.

This CDR3 is CAISPPRTVSYNEQFF. DNA for the CDR3: TGTGCCATCAGTCCCCCCCGGACGGTTTCCTACAATGAGCAGTTCTTC. The chain has TRBV10-3 and TRBJ2-1; D uncertain. Between the trimmed V and J ends, which lost 5 bases and 1 base, there was a span of 15 bases. The CDR3 length is 16 residues. CDR1 is ENHRY, CDR2 SYGVKD, per germline.

The chain has TRBV11-2 and TRBJ2-2, with 9 bases aligning to TRBD2. V was pared by 3 bases and J by 2 bases, with 7 bases of the junction left unmatched. The CDR3 is made up of 17 amino acids. Germline CDR1 reads SGHAT; CDR2 reads FQNNGV. The CDR3 reads CASSFLAGVSNTGELFF. Here the CDR3 DNA reads TGTGCCAGCAGCTTTTTAGCGGGAGTATCAAACACCGGGGAGCTGTTTTTT.

V and J are TRBV6-5 and TRBJ2-5, with TRBD2 matching over 11 bases. Trimming removed 6 bases from V and 8 bases from J; junction bases left unmatched: 8. This CDR3 region has 14 residues. CDR1 and CDR2 (germline): MNHEY, SVGAGI. The CDR3 protein is CASRAGLAVPTQYF. The CDR3 region has the DNA TGTGCCAGCAGAGCGGGACTAGCGGTTCCAACCCAGTACTTC.

J is TRBJ1-4 and V is TRBV29-1; possible D gene TRBD1, 5 bases. The CDR3 runs 15 residues. Germline loops: CDR1 SQVTM, CDR2 ANQGSEA. V gave up 1 base and J gave up 8 bases, with 17 bases separating them. CDR3 bases: TGCAGCGTTGAAGGGGGCTTGGCCAGTCGGGAAAAACTGTTTTTT. This translates into CSVEGGLASREKLFF.